This TCR beta chain was captured by sequencing in a study of shared clonotypes between healthy human individuals. Study context: CD4 naive and CD4 memory each took three plates per donor, while CD8 naive took two and CD8 memory one.

Study-wide results and limits: Sampling covered nothing but blood. Tissue TCR repertoires likely differ from those found in blood. Clonotypes not shared had lower generation probabilities than those common to all four donors.

Only CD45RO-negative cells positively selected for CCR7 counted as naive CD8 cells, so terminally differentiated effector memory CD45RA+ cells were excluded. To note about this clone: Its cognate antigen is unknown.

Repertoires were generated with immunoSEQ multiplex PCR, while TCRdb's copy carries only in-frame clones and drops some. The table records about 2 million clones, approximately 95% of them present only once. Source material: naive CD8+ T cells sorted from blood. This sequence originates from a man aged 18 to 30 in good health.

Here the CDR3 reads CASSLVPGFLNEQYF. The CDR3, as DNA: TGTGCCAGCAGCTTAGTGCCAGGGTTCCTCAACGAGCAGTACTTC. The chain combines TRBV7-9 with TRBJ2-7; the D gene is possibly TRBD1 (5 bases). The germline V gene encodes CDR1 SEHNR and CDR2 FQNEAQ (reference sequence). This CDR3 region has 15 residues. V was pared by 1 base and J by 5 bases, with 15 bases between.